This T cell receptor beta chain was obtained from a study of T-cell memory formation after mild COVID-19 (dated by TCRdb to the early 2020s). In terms of the full investigation: TCR sequence clusters from the two donors were largely donor specific. In a couple of donors, T-cell clones that expanded and contracted after mild COVID-19 were tracked by sequencing TCRalpha and TCRbeta repertoires over time. Two young, previously healthy adult volunteers, one female and one male, were included in the cohort. Overall study results and their limits: Some responding clones were detected in pre-infection memory, which suggested that pre-existing cross-reactive memory T cells had joined the SARS-CoV-2 response. Contracting CD4+ clones turned up mainly in the CM and EM memory subsets, whereas EMRA was where CD8+ clones were enriched. Clones that contracted from day 15 to 85 showed balanced CD4/CD8 phenotypes, whereas a second wave of clones that expanded from day 15 to 37 leaned towards CD4+. The study included only a couple of mild cases, and larger cohorts that include severe cases with pre-infection samples were judged to be necessary. Whether the second-wave clones peaking on day 37 were SARS-CoV-2 specific was not confirmed.

Ficoll-Paque density gradient centrifugation was the method used to isolate PBMCs. The V end gives up 5 bases and the J end 2 bases, leaving 5 bases in the junction not matched to a gene. Spanning cysteine to phenylalanine, the CDR3 consists of 16 amino acids. The only DNA kept is the CDR3, 48 bases in frame from the first base. CDR1 and CDR2 were assigned from the germline V gene as SGHTA and FQGTGA. Points on this clonotype: Its antigen is not yet known. Base qualities were left out, and no much larger clone turns up one base away.

Sequencing took place on an Illumina NovaSeq 6000. Using 5'RACE with constant-segment primers, TCRalpha and TCRbeta cDNA libraries were constructed, with sample barcodes and unique molecular identifiers added in the process. RNA was extracted from every sample with Trizol reagent. The libraries were amplified in two PCR steps, and the second step added a second sample barcode and Illumina TruSeq adapters. The libraries were sequenced on an Illumina NovaSeq using 2 x 150 bp paired-end reads. Per the source publication's procedure: With migec v1.2.7, reads were demultiplexed and then collapsed into UMI-guided consensus sequences. Using mixcr v2.1.11, UMI consensuses were aligned to TRA and TRB V and J templates and then assembled into clonotypes. Clonotypes were classified as expanded or contracted when called significant by both edgeR and NoisET, with noise models trained on biological replicates. For edgeR calls, the thresholds were a false discovery rate-adjusted p below 0.01 and a log2 fold-change of 1. As an exploratory analysis of dynamics, max-normalized trajectories of the 1000 most abundant clonotypes were examined with PCA combined with hierarchical clustering. Separately sequenced CD4+ and CD8+ repertoires were used to assign a CD4 or CD8 phenotype to each responding clone. The public reads were reprocessed in TCRdb via fastp at Q25 and MiXCR, keeping in-frame beta chains. Rows with a matching CDR3 protein are joined into one entry that keeps the most common DNA and genes. The authors' filters were not applied to this entry. A total of hundreds of thousands of distinct CDR3 sequences appear in this sample, over 15% of them only once. Around 12% of the sample comes from the top ten.

The sequenced sample was PBMCs or a T cell subset sorted from them (not recorded which). The sequence was collected from an adult woman who had mild COVID-19 (a few samples of this study predate the infection). The sample titles of this study are shuffled in the database, so cell type and time point are left out; the donor was told from shared clones. This chain is built from TRBV7-3 and TRBJ2-6, and 8 junction bases match TRBD1. The CDR3 reads CASSRTGGTGANVLTF. The DNA reads TGTGCCAGCAGCCGAACAGGGGGAACTGGGGCCAACGTCCTGACTTTC.